This is a list of T cell receptor beta chains from one sample in a study of identical twins. TCRdb fed the 5' RACE reads into MiXCR, producing one record per CDR3 protein. The repertoire consists of around 240,000 distinct CDR3 sequences, with about 7% occurring once and the leading ten covering roughly 3.4%. These data are also associated with another study on yellow fever vaccine responses in identical twins.

Source material: memory (CD45RO+) T cells sorted from blood. The receptors derive from a woman aged 18-30 years in good health. Both conserved end residues are part of each CDR3. The D gene is left open where the match is weak. The size field is filled for only some rows; it gives once, few, many or a size class.

>many|TRBV12-3/TRBV12-4|NA|TRBJ1-1
TGTGCCAGCAGTTTAGGTCCGGGGAACACTGAAGCTTTCTTT
CASSLGPGNTEAFF
>many|TRBV20-1|NA|TRBJ2-1
TGCAGTGCAGACTCTCTGGGGGATCCCTACAATGAGCAGTTCTTC
CSADSLGDPYNEQFF
>NA|TRBV7-9|TRBD1|TRBJ2-3
TGTGCCAGCAGCCCCCGGGACAGGTTCAGGGGTACAGATACGCAGTATTTT
CASSPRDRFRGTDTQYF
>many|TRBV18|NA|TRBJ2-4
TGTGCCAGCTCACCAATACAGTTAGCCAAAAACATTCAGTACTTC
CASSPIQLAKNIQYF
>many|TRBV25-1|NA|TRBJ2-7
TGTGCCAGCAGTGGGGGGAACGAGCAGTACTTC
CASSGGNEQYF
>many|TRBV5-1|NA|TRBJ2-1
TGCGCCAGCAGCTTGAGGTGGGGGGGGCTTTTGGATGAGCAGTTCTTC
CASSLRWGGLLDEQFF
>NA|TRBV28|TRBD1|TRBJ1-2
TGTGCCAGCAGTTTATTCGGACAGGGTATGGGCTACACCTTC
CASSLFGQGMGYTF
>NA|TRBV28|NA|TRBJ1-5
TGTGCCAGCAGCAAAAAAGGACGCATTGATCAGCCCCAGCATTTT
CASSKKGRIDQPQHF
>many|TRBV6-1|TRBD2|TRBJ2-7
TGTGCCAGCACAAAACGAGGGACTAGCTCCTACGAGCAGTACTTC
CASTKRGTSSYEQYF
>many|TRBV3-1|NA|TRBJ2-2
TGTGCCAGCAGCCTTCTAACCGGGGAGCTGTTTTTT
CASSLLTGELFF